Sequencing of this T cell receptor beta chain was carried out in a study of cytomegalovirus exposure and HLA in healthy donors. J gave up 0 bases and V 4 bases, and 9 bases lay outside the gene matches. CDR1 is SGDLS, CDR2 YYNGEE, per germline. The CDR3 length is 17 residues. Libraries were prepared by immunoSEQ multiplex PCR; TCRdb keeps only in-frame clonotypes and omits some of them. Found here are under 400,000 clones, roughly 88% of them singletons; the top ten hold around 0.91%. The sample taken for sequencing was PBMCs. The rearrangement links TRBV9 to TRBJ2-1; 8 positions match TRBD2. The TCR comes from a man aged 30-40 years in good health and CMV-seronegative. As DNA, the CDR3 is TGTGCCAGCAGCCCTCGTAGGGCGGGGGGCTCCTACAATGAGCAGTTCTTC. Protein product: CASSPRRAGGSYNEQFF. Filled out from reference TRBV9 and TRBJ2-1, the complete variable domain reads DSGVTQTPKHLITATGQRVTLRCSPRSGDLSVYWYQQSLDQGLQFLIQYYNGEERAKGNILERFSAQQFPDLHSELNLSSLELGDSALYFCASSPRRAGGSYNEQFFGPGTRLTVL.